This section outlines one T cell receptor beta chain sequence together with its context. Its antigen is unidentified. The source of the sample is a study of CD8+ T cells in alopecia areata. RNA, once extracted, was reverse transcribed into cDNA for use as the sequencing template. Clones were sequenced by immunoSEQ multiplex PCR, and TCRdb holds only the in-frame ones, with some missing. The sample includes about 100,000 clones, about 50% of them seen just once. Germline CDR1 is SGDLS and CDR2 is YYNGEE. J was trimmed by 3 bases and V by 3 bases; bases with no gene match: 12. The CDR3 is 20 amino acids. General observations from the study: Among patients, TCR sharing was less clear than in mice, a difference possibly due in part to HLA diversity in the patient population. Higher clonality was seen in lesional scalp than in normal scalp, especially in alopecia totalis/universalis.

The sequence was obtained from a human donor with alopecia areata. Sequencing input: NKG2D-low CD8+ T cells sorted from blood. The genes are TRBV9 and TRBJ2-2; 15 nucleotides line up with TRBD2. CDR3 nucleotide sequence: TGTGCCAGCAGCGCCAAGACCCGGACTAGCGGGAGGGCGGACACCGGGGAGCTGTTTTTT. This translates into CASSAKTRTSGRADTGELFF.